This T cell receptor (beta chain) was retrieved from a study of identical twins (dated by TCRdb to the mid-2010s). Regarding the research as a whole: To test whether fetal clonotypes persist, the study used deep sequencing on TCR alpha and beta repertoires from monozygotic twins, unrelated adults of various ages, and cord blood. Replicate twin experiments were performed at different times using different library preparation protocols to rule out contamination. Overall results and qualifications from the work: Because the same donors could not be followed over many years, conclusions were based on cross-sectional statistical analysis. Compared with coincidental sharing between unrelated individuals, out-of-frame TCR alpha sequences shared between twins had an excess of sequences with low generation probability. In monozygotic twins, recombination models systematically underestimated out-of-frame TCR alpha sharing, but the models matched the sharing seen between unrelated individuals. The excess sharing between twins in beta out-of-frame sequences was weaker because fewer shared sequences reduced the signal-to-noise ratio. Fewer insertions were carried by abundant cord blood beta clonotypes; a weaker similar trend was observed in young adult naive repertoires, while no such trend was observed in memory repertoires. Invariant T cells such as MAIT and iNKT could partly confound zero-insertion analyses, though diverse VJ usage argued against this for most clonotypes.

This clonotype has ten or more counts. Its antigen is unknown. Base qualities were left out, and no much larger clone turns up one base away. Receptor amplification or capture employed 5' RACE. The run used an Illumina HiSeq 2000. Template switching introduced a universal primer binding site; the final cDNA contained a unique molecular identifier, enabling accurate counting of TCR cDNA molecules. Specific primers in the conserved constant-segment region were used to synthesize first-strand cDNA for TCR alpha and beta chains. To control for contamination, each cDNA library was double barcoded with a SMART-Mk sample barcode plus Illumina barcodes. Two successive PCR steps introduced TruSeq adapter sequences along with Illumina sample barcodes. TCR alpha and beta cDNA libraries were sequenced on the Illumina HiSeq platform with custom primers. The original methods were these. Raw reads were processed with MiGEC to extract unique molecular identifiers, and MiXCR was used to determine CDR3 positions. Recombination models were inferred per individual with the repgenHMM and IGoR tools using an EM algorithm. The tcR package in R was used for shared clonotype analysis, with sharing normalized by the product of cloneset sizes. To study raw recombination free of thymic and clonal selection effects, out-of-frame nonproductive sequences were analyzed. TCRdb redid the processing of the public reads, applying fastp at Q25 and MiXCR, and retained in-frame beta chains. Identical CDR3 protein sequences are pooled into one entry, listed with their most common genes and DNA. TCRdb's processing, not the study's, gives the V and J calls here. This sample gives about 700,000 distinct CDR3 sequences in total; 8.6% of them show up just once. Together, the top ten hold 0.75% to 1% of the sample.

Only healthy Caucasian donors were included. The twin cohort comprised three pairs of female monozygotic twins, all aged roughly 18 to 30 years. RNA for TCR libraries was isolated from peripheral blood mononuclear cells. The germline V gene supplies CDR1 MDHEN and CDR2 SYDVKM. V is cut back by 5 bases and J by 6 bases, with 12 bases in the junction unmatched. From the cysteine up to the phenylalanine, the CDR3 has a length of 16 residues. Left in the record is the CDR3 DNA by itself, 48 bases read in frame from the first base. The sample also formed part of further work on yellow fever vaccine responses in identical twins. The second study reports: According to the authors, in identical twins the way T cells responded to vaccination appeared partly convergent and partly personalized. The study precisely tracked vaccine-responding T cell clones in identical twins.

This TCR derives from a woman younger than 30 in good health. Rearrangement joined TRBV28 to TRBJ2-3; TRBD2 agrees with 9 junctional bases. Sequences were obtained from PBMCs. The CDR3 region: CASSSAGGSEGDTQYF. DNA sequence: TGTGCCAGCAGTAGCGCGGGGGGGTCCGAAGGGGATACGCAGTATTTT.